This section outlines one TCR beta chain sequence together with its context. Its antigen is not known. This specimen belongs to a study of early T cells in non-severe SARS-CoV-2 infection. TCRdb analysed the 5' RACE reads with MiXCR anew, one entry per CDR3 protein. The table shows about 45,000 distinct CDR3 sequences, with around 10% occurring only once. Germline values: CDR1 SGHTA, CDR2 FQGNSA. Trimming took 5 bases from V and 0 from J, leaving 10 bases between them. The CDR3 is 14 amino acids. Regarding the study as a whole: Lookups in VDJdb leaned toward anti-spike CD8 responses and missed private and CD4 specificities.

The source of this sequence is an adult who was a healthcare worker with PCR-confirmed SARS-CoV-2 infection or an uninfected control (not recorded which). The sequenced material came from whole blood. The genes are TRBV7-2 and TRBJ2-5, with a tentative D call TRBD2 (6 bases). For the CDR3, the DNA is TGTGCCAGCAGCCCCTGGAGGGACCAAGAGACCCAGTACTTC. It yields the protein CASSPWRDQETQYF.